This T cell receptor beta chain comes out of a study of radiotherapy plus CTLA-4 blockade in lung cancer. General study findings and limits: Clones of tumor-derived TCRs expanded in blood after radiotherapy plus ipilimumab.

The germline CDR1 and CDR2 sequences are ENHRY and SYGVKD. The CDR3 consists of 15 residues. V lost 2 bases, J lost 4 bases, and 7 bases stayed unmatched. Using immunoSEQ multiplex PCR, the repertoire was profiled, and TCRdb retains in-frame clones only, with some absent. The sample has roughly 120,000 clones, 81% seen once. For this clone: What it binds is not known.

The source is a human donor with non-small cell lung cancer that progressed on radiotherapy plus ipilimumab. Some clones in this sample may be carry-over from other donors' samples. This rearrangement joins TRBV10-3 to TRBJ1-2, with TRBD1 matching 7 bases. The material sequenced was peripheral blood, taken from a patient treated with radiotherapy plus ipilimumab. CDR3 region: CAISEPGQKVYGYTF. CDR3 DNA sequence: TGTGCCATCAGTGAGCCGGGACAGAAAGTCTATGGCTACACCTTC.